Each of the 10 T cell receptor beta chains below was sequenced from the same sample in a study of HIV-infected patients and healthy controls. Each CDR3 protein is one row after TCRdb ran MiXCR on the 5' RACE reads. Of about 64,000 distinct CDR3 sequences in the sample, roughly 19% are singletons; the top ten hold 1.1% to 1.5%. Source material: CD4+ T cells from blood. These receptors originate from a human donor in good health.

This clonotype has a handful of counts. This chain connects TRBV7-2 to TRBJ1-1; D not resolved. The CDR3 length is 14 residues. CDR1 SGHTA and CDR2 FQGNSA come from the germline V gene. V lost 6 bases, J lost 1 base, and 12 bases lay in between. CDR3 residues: CASRPVIANTEAFF. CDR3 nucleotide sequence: TGTGCCAGCAGACCCGTTATAGCGAACACTGAAGCTTTCTTT.

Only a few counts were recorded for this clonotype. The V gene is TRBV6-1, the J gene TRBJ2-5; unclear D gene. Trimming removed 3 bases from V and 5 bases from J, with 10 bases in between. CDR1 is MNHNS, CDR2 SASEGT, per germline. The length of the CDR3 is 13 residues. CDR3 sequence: CASSDWGRETQYF. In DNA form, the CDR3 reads TGTGCCAGCAGTGATTGGGGTCGGGAGACCCAGTACTTC.

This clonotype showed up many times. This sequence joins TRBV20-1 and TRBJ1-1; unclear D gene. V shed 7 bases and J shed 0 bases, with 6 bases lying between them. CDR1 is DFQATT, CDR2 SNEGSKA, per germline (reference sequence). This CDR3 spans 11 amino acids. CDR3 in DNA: TGCAGTGTGCCTCTGAACACTGAAGCTTTCTTT. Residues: CSVPLNTEAFF.

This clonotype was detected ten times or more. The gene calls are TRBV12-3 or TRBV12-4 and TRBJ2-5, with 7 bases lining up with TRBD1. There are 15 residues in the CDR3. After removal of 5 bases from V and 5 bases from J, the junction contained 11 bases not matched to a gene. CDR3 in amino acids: CASSDPGRGLETQYF. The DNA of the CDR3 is TGTGCCAGCAGTGACCCGGGAAGGGGGCTTGAGACCCAGTACTTC.

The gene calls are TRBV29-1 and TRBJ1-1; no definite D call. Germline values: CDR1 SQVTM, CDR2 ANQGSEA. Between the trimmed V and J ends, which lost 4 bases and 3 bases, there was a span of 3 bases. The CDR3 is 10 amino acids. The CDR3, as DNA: TGCAGCGTTGGGGACACTGAAGCTTTCTTT. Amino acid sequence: CSVGDTEAFF.

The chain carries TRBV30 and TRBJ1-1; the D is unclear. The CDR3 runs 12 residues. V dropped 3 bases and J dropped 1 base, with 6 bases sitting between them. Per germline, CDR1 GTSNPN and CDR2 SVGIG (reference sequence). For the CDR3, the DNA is TGTGCCTGGAGACTCAGGAACACTGAAGCTTTCTTT. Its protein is CAWRLRNTEAFF.

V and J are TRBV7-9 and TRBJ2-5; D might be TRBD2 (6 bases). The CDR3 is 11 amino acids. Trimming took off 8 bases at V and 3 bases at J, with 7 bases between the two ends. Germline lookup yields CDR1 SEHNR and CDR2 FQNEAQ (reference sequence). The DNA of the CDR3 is TGTGCCAGCGGCGGGGAAGAGACCCAGTACTTC. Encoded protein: CASGGEETQYF.

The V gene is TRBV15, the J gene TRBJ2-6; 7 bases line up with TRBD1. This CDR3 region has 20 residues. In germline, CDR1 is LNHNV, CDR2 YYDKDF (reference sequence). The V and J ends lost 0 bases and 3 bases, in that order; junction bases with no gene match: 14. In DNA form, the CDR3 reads TGTGCCACCAGCAGAGATACCGCGGTCAAGGGGGCAGGTGGGGCCAACGTCCTGACTTTC. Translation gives CATSRDTAVKGAGGANVLTF.

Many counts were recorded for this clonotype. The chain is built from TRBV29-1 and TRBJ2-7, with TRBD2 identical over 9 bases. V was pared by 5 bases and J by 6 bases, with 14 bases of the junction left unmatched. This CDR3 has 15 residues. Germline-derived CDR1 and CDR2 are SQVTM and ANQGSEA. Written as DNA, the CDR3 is TGCAGCGTTCGAGGGCTAGCGGGGTGGAAGGGCGAGCAGTACTTC. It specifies CSVRGLAGWKGEQYF.

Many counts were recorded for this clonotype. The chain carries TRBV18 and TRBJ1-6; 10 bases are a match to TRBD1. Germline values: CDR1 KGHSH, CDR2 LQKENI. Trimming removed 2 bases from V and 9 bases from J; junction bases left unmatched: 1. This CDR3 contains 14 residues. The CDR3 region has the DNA TGTGCCAGCTCACCAGGACAGGGGGTTTCACCCCTCCACTTT. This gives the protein CASSPGQGVSPLHF.